These 22 T cell receptor beta chains originate from one sample sequenced in a study of blood T cell repertoires in COVID-19. Generated by immunoSEQ multiplex PCR, the TCRdb table keeps only in-frame clones and is missing some. The sample has tens of thousands of clones; 65% to 85% are singletons. Sequenced sample: peripheral blood. The receptors stem from a man in his sixties or seventies with COVID-19, enrolled during active disease.

This clone was seen once. The chain combines TRBV3-1 (or the pseudogene TRBV3-2) with TRBJ2-3, with 8 bases matching TRBD2. The germline CDR1 and CDR2 sequences are LGHDT and YNNKEL (reference sequence). The CDR3 sequence is 16 residues long. The junction had 8 bases not matched to a gene; V was cut back by 4 bases and J by 2 bases. This chain's CDR3 is CASSRFGGADTDTQYF. The CDR3 nucleotides are TGTGCCAGCAGCCGGTTCGGGGGGGCTGACACAGATACGCAGTATTTT.

V is TRBV27 and J is TRBJ1-5; maybe TRBD1 (6 bases). Trimming pared 9 bases from V and 6 bases from J, leaving 21 bases between. Germline loops: CDR1 MNHEY, CDR2 SMNVEV (reference sequence). The CDR3 consists of 15 residues. CDR3 nucleotides: TGTGCCAGTTCGGACAGTACTCCGGGTCTTCAGCCCCAGCATTTT. It yields the protein CASSDSTPGLQPQHF.

The rearrangement joins TRBV6-5 to TRBJ1-2, with 8 positions matching TRBD1. The V and J ends lost 3 bases and 4 bases, in that order; junction bases with no gene match: 1. Germline loops: CDR1 MNHEY, CDR2 SVGAGI. The CDR3 consists of 13 residues. In DNA form, the CDR3 reads TGTGCCAGCAGTTATACAGGGGGCTATGGCTACACCTTC. Translating gives CASSYTGGYGYTF.

J is TRBJ2-5 and V is TRBV7-8, with 7 bases matching TRBD2. V was pared by 6 bases and J by 6 bases, with 4 bases of the junction left unmatched. CDR3 length equals 12 residues. Germline V lookup: CDR1 SGHVS, CDR2 FQNEAQ. In DNA form, the CDR3 reads TGTGCCAGCAGTGGGGAGGGGAAGACCCAGTACTTC. As protein: CASSGEGKTQYF.

The rearrangement links TRBV19 to TRBJ2-6; D call uncertain. CDR1 and CDR2 from the germline V gene are LNHDA and SQIVND (reference sequence). The germline V and J ends were trimmed by 6 bases and 0 bases, with 6 bases remaining between them. The CDR3 contains 14 residues. The CDR3 DNA follows: TGTGCCAGTAGGTATAGCTCTGGGGCCAACGTCCTGACTTTC. It encodes CASRYSSGANVLTF. Filled out from reference TRBV19 and TRBJ2-6, the complete variable domain reads DGGITQSPKYLFRKEGQNVTLSCEQNLNHDAMYWYRQDPGQGLRLIYYSQIVNDFQKGDIAEGYSVSREKKESFPLTVTSAQKNPTAFYLCASRYSSGANVLTFGAGSRLTVL.

V gene TRBV9 combines with J gene TRBJ2-2, with D perhaps matching TRBD2 (5 bases). V was pared by 4 bases and J by 5 bases, with 15 bases between. CDR1 and CDR2 from the germline V gene are SGDLS and YYNGEE. The CDR3 is made up of 15 amino acids. CDR3 protein: CASSPSGSGTGELFF. The CDR3 coding sequence is TGTGCCAGCAGCCCTTCGGGGAGTGGAACCGGGGAGCTGTTTTTT.

This chain links TRBV6-5 with TRBJ1-3, with D unclear. CDR3 length: 13 residues. Trimming cost V 4 bases and J 7 bases, with 11 bases left between them. The germline V gene has CDR1 MNHEY and CDR2 SVGAGI. The CDR3 region is CASSSGSWNTIYF. The CDR3 region has the DNA TGTGCCAGCAGTTCGGGTTCGTGGAACACCATATATTTT.

This clone was detected a few times. The chain has TRBV29-1 and TRBJ2-1, with D maybe TRBD2 (6 bases). This CDR3 is 15 amino acids long. Per germline, CDR1 SQVTM and CDR2 ANQGSEA. Trimming cost V 5 bases and J 0 bases, with 14 bases left between them. For the CDR3, the DNA is TGCAGCGTTTCGGGGGTCAACAGCTCCTACAATGAGCAGTTCTTC. This codes for CSVSGVNSSYNEQFF.

V is TRBV13 and J is TRBJ1-2; weak D call: TRBD1 (5 bases). The CDR3 runs 13 residues. The V gene lost 5 bases and the J gene lost 5 bases, with 12 bases spanning the gap. Per the germline V gene, CDR1 is PRHDT and CDR2 is FYEKMQ (reference sequence). The CDR3 protein is CASSRRDGYGYTF. DNA for the CDR3: TGTGCCAGCAGCCGGCGGGACGGGTATGGCTACACCTTC.

This chain links TRBV12-5 with TRBJ1-3, with 12 bases fitting TRBD1. The V segment lost 6 bases and the J segment 3 bases; nucleotides outside the gene matches: 6. Germline V lookup: CDR1 LGHNT, CDR2 FRNRAP. The CDR3 covers 16 residues. This chain's CDR3 is CASGLGQGASGNTIYF. The CDR3 region has the DNA TGTGCTAGTGGCCTGGGACAGGGGGCGAGTGGAAACACCATATATTTT.

This clone was detected many times. The rearrangement links TRBV5-5 to TRBJ2-7; 10 nucleotides line up with TRBD1. V lost 4 bases, J lost 2 bases, and 3 bases stayed unmatched. CDR3 length equals 14 residues. Per the germline V gene, CDR1 is SGHKS and CDR2 is YYEKEE (reference sequence). The CDR3 DNA reads TGTGCCAGCAGCCCCGGGACAGGGGCCTACGAGCAGTACTTC. It translates to CASSPGTGAYEQYF.

The chain couples TRBV19 to TRBJ2-6; 7 bases are a match to TRBD1. Trimming cost V 4 bases and J 15 bases; bases outside gene matches: 15. CDR3 length: 15 amino acids. Germline-derived CDR1 and CDR2 are LNHDA and SQIVND (reference sequence). The CDR3 DNA reads as TGTGCCAGTAGTACGGGACCCTCCAGGGGGTCGGGCCTGACTTTC. It yields the protein CASSTGPSRGSGLTF.

In its sample, this clone was seen a few times. The chain has TRBV7-9 and TRBJ2-5, with 7 bases that match TRBD2. The germline CDR1 and CDR2 sequences are SEHNR and FQNEAQ (reference sequence). This CDR3 contains 11 residues. J was trimmed by 5 bases and V by 11 bases; bases with no gene match: 5. CDR3 in amino acids: CALEGGETQYF. In nucleotides, the CDR3 is TGTGCCCTGGAGGGAGGGGAGACCCAGTACTTC.

The chain is built from TRBV9 and TRBJ2-2; 7 nucleotides match TRBD2. The CDR3 is made up of 16 amino acids. V was pared by 2 bases and J by 0 bases, with 4 bases of the junction left unmatched. Germline V gives CDR1 SGDLS, CDR2 YYNGEE. The CDR3 DNA follows: TGTGCCAGCAGCGTCAGCGGGATAGCGAACACCGGGGAGCTGTTTTTT. Protein sequence: CASSVSGIANTGELFF.

The V call is TRBV24-1, the J call TRBJ2-5; TRBD1 matches 11 bases. CDR1 and CDR2 (germline): KGHDR, SFDVKD. The CDR3 extends over 16 amino acids. V gave up 0 bases and J gave up 1 base; unmatched junction bases: 0. The CDR3 nucleotides read TGTGCCACCAGTGATTTGGGGACAGGGGGCCAAGAGACCCAGTACTTC. Protein: CATSDLGTGGQETQYF.

The rearrangement links TRBV11-2 to TRBJ2-1; possibly TRBD2 for D (5 bases). Trimming stripped 1 base from V and 6 bases from J, with 13 bases between. The CDR3 is 15 residues long. Germline-derived CDR1 and CDR2 are SGHAT and FQNNGV. CDR3 amino acids: CASSLVAGTSNEQFF. CDR3 DNA: TGTGCCAGCAGCTTAGTTGCGGGTACATCCAATGAGCAGTTCTTC.

V and J are TRBV7-2 and TRBJ1-1; D gene uncertain. The CDR3 loop spans 13 amino acids. The germline CDR1 and CDR2 sequences are SGHTA and FQGNSA. Trimming took 3 bases from V and 0 from J, leaving 5 bases between them. CDR3 protein: CASSFAVNTEAFF. CDR3 DNA: TGTGCCAGCAGCTTCGCAGTGAACACTGAAGCTTTCTTT.

This chain links TRBV28 with TRBJ2-7, with 8 bases aligning to TRBD2. The CDR3 is 15 residues long. Germline V CDR1 and CDR2: MDHEN, SYDVKM. The CDR3: CAIQQASGFSYEQYF. The CDR3 region has the DNA TGTGCTATACAGCAGGCTAGCGGGTTCTCCTACGAGCAGTACTTC.

The J gene is TRBJ1-2, the V gene TRBV19; no definite D call. Germline CDR1 reads LNHDA; CDR2 reads SQIVND (reference sequence). The CDR3 loop spans 14 amino acids. V lost 2 bases to trimming and J lost 1 base, with 8 bases between them. The CDR3 region is CASSIPRVNYGYTF. The DNA for the CDR3 is TGTGCCAGTAGTATACCCCGTGTTAACTATGGCTACACCTTC.

This clone turned up a few times. This chain joins TRBV19 and TRBJ1-2; no reliable D call. The CDR3 has 14 amino acids. CDR1 is LNHDA, CDR2 SQIVND, per germline (reference sequence). V gave up 0 bases and J gave up 4 bases, with 9 bases separating them. The CDR3 protein is CASSIDRKPYGYTF. The CDR3 nucleotides are TGTGCCAGTAGTATAGATAGAAAACCCTATGGCTACACCTTC.

CDR3 in amino acids: CASSLQIIDAGGTEAFF. The CDR3, as DNA: TGTGCCAGCAGCTTACAGATTATCGACGCAGGGGGGACTGAAGCTTTCTTT. This chain uses TRBV7-2 with TRBJ1-1; 7 positions match TRBD1. From germline, CDR1 is SGHTA and CDR2 FQGNSA. V lost 2 bases to trimming and J lost 5 bases; unmatched junction nucleotides: 14. The CDR3 is made up of 17 amino acids. Full variable domain (rest looked up from reference TRBV7-2 and TRBJ1-1): GAGVSQSPSNKVTEKGKDVELRCDPISGHTALYWYRQSLGQGLEFLIYFQGNSAPDKSGLPSDRFSAERTGGSVSTLTIQRTQQEDSAVYLCASSLQIIDAGGTEAFFGQGTRLTVV.

The chain links TRBV7-2 to TRBJ2-5, with D possibly being TRBD2 (5 bases). The CDR3 length is 15 residues. Germline CDR1 is SGHTA and CDR2 is FQGNSA. V lost 1 base, J lost 4 bases, and 13 bases lay in between. The CDR3 DNA reads TGTGCCAGCAGCTTAGTGGGTCGGGGTGGAGAGACCCAGTACTTC. It translates to CASSLVGRGGETQYF.